Listed below are T cell receptor beta chains from one sample, sequenced in a study of glioma-infiltrating T cells after dendritic cell vaccination. TCRdb keeps only in-frame clones here, not all; method: immunoSEQ multiplex PCR. Among 85,000 to 110,000 clones listed, roughly 81% were seen once. The starting material was blood, obtained before dendritic cell vaccination. The receptor source for this set is a human donor with glioblastoma. The CDR3 runs from the conserved cysteine through the conserved F or W. Each record gives: J gene, D gene, V gene, clone size, CDR3 protein, CDR3 DNA. D genes are given only for firm matches. The size entry is marked missing in some rows and otherwise reads once, few, many or a size class.

>TRBJ1-1|TRBD1|TRBV5-6|NA
CASSLTGGVSEAFF
TGTGCCAGCAGCTTGACAGGGGGCGTCTCTGAAGCTTTCTTT
>TRBJ2-3|NA|TRBV7-7|NA
CASSLQGNADTQYF
TGTGCTAGCAGCTTACAGGGTAACGCAGATACGCAGTATTTT
>TRBJ2-1|TRBD2|TRBV11-2|NA
CASSLDIAGVQFF
TGTGCCAGCAGCTTAGATATAGCGGGTGTGCAGTTCTTC
>TRBJ2-2|TRBD1|TRBV18|once
CASSRQGESTGELFF
TGTGCCAGCTCAAGACAGGGTGAGAGCACCGGGGAGCTGTTTTTT
>TRBJ2-3|TRBD2|TRBV5-1|NA
CASSRGTITDTQYF
TGCGCCAGCAGCCGGGGGACTATCACAGATACGCAGTATTTT
>TRBJ2-7|TRBD1|TRBV30|NA
CAWKPGGGYEQYF
TGTGCCTGGAAACCAGGGGGTGGCTACGAGCAGTACTTC
>TRBJ1-3|NA|TRBV11-2|NA
CASSLGARGSGNTIYF
TGTGCCAGCAGCTTAGGAGCCAGGGGCTCTGGAAACACCATATATTTT
>TRBJ2-7|TRBD1|TRBV6-5|NA
CASSDRVRSSYEQYF
TGTGCCAGCAGCGACAGGGTGAGAAGCTCCTACGAGCAGTACTTC
>TRBJ1-2|NA|TRBV30|NA
CAWSVKANYGYTF
TGTGCCTGGAGTGTAAAAGCCAACTATGGCTACACCTTC
>TRBJ1-5|NA|TRBV18|NA
CASSPPNRPQHF
TGTGCCAGCTCACCACCGAATAGACCCCAGCATTTT
>TRBJ1-4|NA|TRBV18|few
CASSPGGDEKLFF
TGTGCCAGCTCACCCGGAGGGGATGAAAAACTGTTTTTT
>TRBJ1-5|NA|TRBV18|once
CASSPIPQGNQPQHF
TGTGCCAGCTCACCCATACCCCAGGGCAATCAGCCCCAGCATTTT
>TRBJ1-2|NA|TRBV9|NA
CASSVDGREGRGYTF
TGTGCCAGCAGCGTAGACGGGAGAGAGGGGCGGGGCTACACCTTC
>TRBJ2-7|TRBD2|TRBV5-1|NA
CASSPGLAGLYEQYF
TGCGCCAGCAGCCCAGGACTAGCGGGTCTATACGAGCAGTACTTC
>TRBJ2-7|TRBD1|TRBV6-5|NA
CASSRQGTGSHEQYF
TGTGCCAGCAGCCGCCAGGGGACAGGGAGCCACGAGCAGTACTTC
>TRBJ2-3|NA|TRBV5-1|NA
CASSLPLDTQYF
TGCGCCAGCAGCTTGCCCTTAGATACGCAGTATTTT
>TRBJ1-2|NA|TRBV10-1|few
CASSVNRDYGYTF
TGCGCCAGCAGTGTTAACAGGGACTATGGCTACACCTTC
>TRBJ2-7|TRBD1|TRBV5-4|once
CASSLTGTGKGVSAYEQYF
TGTGCCAGCAGCTTGACCGGGACAGGGAAAGGAGTTTCTGCCTACGAGCAGTACTTC
>TRBJ2-3|NA|TRBV11-1|NA
CASSLGEGDDTQYF
TGTGCCAGCAGCCTCGGCGAGGGTGATGATACGCAGTATTTT
>TRBJ1-2|NA|TRBV4-2|once
CASSRGGRVSYGYTF
TGTGCCAGCAGCCGGGGAGGCAGAGTGTCCTATGGCTACACCTTC
>TRBJ2-7|NA|TRBV7-2|NA
CASSLVSGGATVSYEQYF
TGTGCCAGCAGCTTAGTGTCGGGCGGGGCCACTGTGTCCTACGAGCAGTACTTC
>TRBJ2-5|NA|TRBV5-4|NA
CASSLTAGLQETQYF
TGTGCCAGCAGCTTGACGGCGGGGCTACAAGAGACCCAGTACTTC
>TRBJ2-1|TRBD2|TRBV10-3|NA
CAISGMSGGANEQFF
TGTGCCATCAGCGGTATGAGCGGGGGGGCCAATGAGCAGTTCTTC
>TRBJ2-5|NA|TRBV11-2|NA
CASSLVSEETQYF
TGTGCCAGCAGCTTAGTCTCCGAAGAGACCCAGTACTTC
>TRBJ1-1|NA|TRBV7-8|NA
CASSQKRYDRFGAFF
TGTGCCAGCAGCCAAAAACGGTATGATAGGTTCGGGGCTTTCTTT
>TRBJ2-3|TRBD1|TRBV12-5|NA
CASGLGAGTGYTDTQYF
TGTGCTAGTGGTTTGGGGGCCGGGACAGGGTACACAGATACGCAGTATTTT
>TRBJ1-1|NA|TRBV5-1|NA
CASSLVTQGGSGTEAFF
TGCGCCAGCAGCTTGGTGACTCAGGGAGGGTCCGGCACTGAAGCTTTCTTT
>TRBJ2-4|NA|TRBV5-6|NA
CASSLAALTNRIQYF
TGTGCCAGCAGCTTGGCCGCGTTGACTAATCGCATTCAGTACTTC
>TRBJ2-7|NA|TRBV7-2|NA
CASSSVNRGNEQYF
TGTGCCAGCAGCTCCGTAAACCGGGGAAACGAGCAGTACTTC
>TRBJ2-2|NA|TRBV5-1|NA
CASSLEGRQGTGELFF
TGCGCCAGCAGCTTGGAGGGCAGGCAAGGGACAGGGGAGCTGTTTTTT
>TRBJ1-2|NA|TRBV6-5|NA
CASSRGQPPNYGYTF
TGTGCCAGCAGCCGAGGACAGCCCCCTAACTATGGCTACACCTTC
>TRBJ2-1|TRBD1|TRBV15|NA
CATSSETGGFYNEQFF
TGTGCCACCAGCTCCGAGACAGGGGGCTTCTACAATGAGCAGTTCTTC
>TRBJ2-2|NA|TRBV5-6|NA
CASSFRGGMVLGGELFF
TGTGCCAGCAGCTTTAGGGGCGGAATGGTATTAGGCGGGGAGCTGTTTTTT
>TRBJ2-7|NA|TRBV11-2|NA
CASSLVELTYEQYF
TGTGCCAGCAGCTTAGTCGAGCTTACCTACGAGCAGTACTTC
>TRBJ1-1|TRBD1|TRBV5-1|NA
CASSTRDRGLLNTEAFF
TGCGCCAGCAGCACCCGGGACAGGGGGCTCCTGAACACTGAAGCTTTCTTT
>TRBJ1-6|TRBD1|TRBV19|NA
CASRLGQYNSPLHF
TGTGCCAGTAGGTTGGGACAGTATAATTCACCCCTCCACTTT
>TRBJ2-5|NA|TRBV5-1|NA
CASSLDREETQYF
TGCGCCAGCAGCTTGGACAGAGAAGAGACCCAGTACTTC
>TRBJ1-4|TRBD1|TRBV7-2|NA
CASSSGDRVSEKLFF
TGTGCCAGCAGCTCGGGGGACAGGGTTAGTGAAAAACTGTTTTTT
>TRBJ2-2|NA|TRBV6-1|NA
CASSEGNRPTGELFF
TGTGCCAGCAGTGAAGGCAACAGGCCCACCGGGGAGCTGTTTTTT
>TRBJ2-3|TRBD2|TRBV27|NA
CASSFRRGGGDTQYF
TGTGCCAGCAGTTTTCGGCGGGGGGGAGGTGATACGCAGTATTTT
>TRBJ1-6|NA|TRBV7-9|NA
CASSSRGGVYNSPLHF
TGTGCCAGCAGCTCCCGAGGAGGGGTTTATAATTCACCCCTCCACTTT
>TRBJ1-2|TRBD1|TRBV5-6|few
CASSLLGTVYGYTF
TGTGCCAGCAGCTTGCTTGGGACAGTCTATGGCTACACCTTC
>TRBJ2-7|NA|TRBV6-5|NA
CASILQAPHEQYF
TGTGCCAGCATTCTCCAGGCGCCCCACGAGCAGTACTTC
>TRBJ1-5|NA|TRBV2|NA
CASTMDSPFSNQPQHF
TGTGCCAGCACCATGGACAGCCCTTTTAGCAATCAGCCCCAGCATTTT
>TRBJ1-1|NA|TRBV25-1|NA
CASSEFAGIGTEAFF
TGTGCCAGCAGTGAATTTGCGGGGATCGGGACTGAAGCTTTCTTT
>TRBJ2-1|TRBD2|TRBV4-2|NA
CASSQDLGLAGGRQFF
TGTGCCAGCAGCCAAGATCTGGGACTAGCGGGGGGCAGGCAGTTCTTC
>TRBJ2-1|TRBD2|TRBV11-2|once
CASRTGGVNEQFF
TGTGCCAGCCGTACGGGGGGGGTGAATGAGCAGTTCTTC
>TRBJ2-2|TRBD1|TRBV10-3|many
CAISEPDRGRVTGELFF
TGTGCCATCAGTGAGCCGGACAGGGGGAGAGTCACCGGGGAGCTGTTTTTT
>TRBJ1-2|TRBD1|TRBV27|NA
CASSLRGGQGVSNYGYTF
TGTGCCAGCAGTTTAAGGGGAGGACAGGGTGTGTCTAACTATGGCTACACCTTC